The rows below give T cell receptor beta chains drawn from one sample of a study of blood T cell repertoires in COVID-19. Assay: immunoSEQ multiplex PCR; the TCRdb copy retains only in-frame clones and omits some. The sample lists over 200,000 clones, around nine tenths occurring once. The specimen sequenced was PBMCs or T cells enriched from blood (not recorded which). Receptors originate from a woman in her thirties who had been exposed to COVID-19. The CDR3 runs from the conserved cysteine through the conserved F or W. D genes are given only for firm matches. A clone size is listed for some rows: how often the clone was seen (once, few, many), or a class if it is expanded.

j_call,clone_size,d_call,v_call,cdr3_nt,cdr3_aa
TRBJ1-1,NA,TRBD1,TRBV19,TGTGCCAGTAGTAGATGGGGACAGGGCACGAAGCGGAATACTGAAGCTTTCTTT,CASSRWGQGTKRNTEAFF
TRBJ2-1,NA,NA,TRBV5-1,TGCGCCAGCAGATTTGGGACTCGGAACAATGAGCAGTTCTTC,CASRFGTRNNEQFF
TRBJ1-1,NA,TRBD1,TRBV30,TGTGCCTGGACCAGGGGGAGTTGTCTTGAAGCTTTCTTT,CAWTRGSCLEAFF
TRBJ2-3,NA,TRBD2,TRBV5-1,TGCGCCAGCAGCCCGCGGACTAGAAACACAGATACGCAGTATTTT,CASSPRTRNTDTQYF
TRBJ1-2,NA,TRBD1,TRBV27,TGTGCCAGCAGTCCCCTAGGACAGGGGGCCTATGGCTACACCTTC,CASSPLGQGAYGYTF
TRBJ1-1,NA,TRBD1,TRBV5-4,TGTGCCAGCAGCACACAGGGGGATGAAGCTTTCTTT,CASSTQGDEAFF
TRBJ2-1,NA,TRBD2,TRBV2,TGTGCCAGCAGAGGGGCTAGCGGGAGGGCGGGTCTCTACAATGAGCAGTTCTTC,CASRGASGRAGLYNEQFF
TRBJ1-4,NA,NA,TRBV20-1,TGCAGTGCTAGTCACAGTAATGAAAAACTGTTTTTT,CSASHSNEKLFF
TRBJ2-7,NA,TRBD2,TRBV28,TGTGCCAGCAGTTTAGCGGGAGCCACCTACGAGCAGTACTTC,CASSLAGATYEQYF
TRBJ1-2,NA,NA,TRBV7-9,TGTGCCAGCAGCTTGGGCTTACAGGGAATGAGCTATGGCTACACCTTC,CASSLGLQGMSYGYTF
TRBJ2-1,NA,NA,TRBV6-5,TGTGCCAGCAGTTACTCACGCGACAATGAGCAGTTCTTC,CASSYSRDNEQFF
TRBJ1-2,NA,NA,TRBV27,TGTGCCAGCAGTTTCTTTCAGGGGCGTGATGGCTACACCTTC,CASSFFQGRDGYTF
TRBJ1-2,NA,TRBD1,TRBV20-1,TGCAGTGCTAGGGACAGGGGCCGCTACACCTTC,CSARDRGRYTF
TRBJ1-2,once,NA,TRBV3-1/TRBV3-2,TGTGCCAGCAGCCAAGATCACAGGGCGATAATACGGAAATACTATGGCTACACCTTC,CASSQDHRAIIRKYYGYTF
TRBJ1-1,NA,NA,TRBV5-1,TGCGCCAGCAGCTTAGCGGGGTCAGGGGTGAACACTGAAGCTTTCTTT,CASSLAGSGVNTEAFF
TRBJ1-1,NA,NA,TRBV2,TGTGCCAGCAGGGGGGGTATCGGTTTCTTT,CASRGGIGFF
TRBJ2-7,NA,NA,TRBV5-1,TGCGCCAGCAGCTTGGCCTACAGGGACTACGAGCAGTACTTC,CASSLAYRDYEQYF
TRBJ2-4,NA,TRBD2,TRBV20-1,TGCAGTGCTAGTAATATGGCTAGCGGTACCAAAAACATTCAGTACTTC,CSASNMASGTKNIQYF
TRBJ1-1,NA,TRBD1,TRBV5-1,TGCGCCAGCAGCCGGGACAGGAAGAACACTGAAGCTTTCTTT,CASSRDRKNTEAFF
TRBJ2-1,NA,TRBD2,TRBV5-1,TGCGCCAGCAGCTTGGGCGCTAGCGGTTACAATGAGCAGTTCTTC,CASSLGASGYNEQFF
TRBJ2-1,NA,NA,TRBV6-5,TGTGCCAGCCAACAGGGGGGGTCCTACAATGAGCAGTTCTTC,CASQQGGSYNEQFF
TRBJ1-1,NA,NA,TRBV19,TGTGCCAGTATGATTGCCGGTAGGGCGGGGGCTGAAGCTTTCTTT,CASMIAGRAGAEAFF
TRBJ2-3,NA,TRBD2,TRBV6-4,TGTGCCAGCAGTGACTCGACTAGCGGGAGCACAGATACGCAGTATTTT,CASSDSTSGSTDTQYF
TRBJ2-7,NA,TRBD2,TRBV28,TGTGCCACTAGCGGGAGAGATAATGAGTACGAGCAGTACTTC,CATSGRDNEYEQYF
TRBJ1-5,NA,NA,TRBV30,TGTGCCTGGAGTGTGAATCGGAGGACCCAGCCCCAGCATTTT,CAWSVNRRTQPQHF
TRBJ2-5,once,NA,TRBV10-3,TGTGCCATCAGTGATATAGCCCAAGAGACCCAGTACTTC,CAISDIAQETQYF
TRBJ1-2,NA,NA,TRBV7-2,TGTGCCAGCAGCTTCGAGGGAAACTATGGCTACACCTTC,CASSFEGNYGYTF
TRBJ1-3,NA,TRBD1,TRBV7-8,TGTGCCAGCAGCCGGGACAGGGGTTCTGGAAACACCATATATTTT,CASSRDRGSGNTIYF
TRBJ2-2,NA,NA,TRBV5-1,TGCGCCAGCAGCTTGGCAGGATCGAACACCGGGGAGCTGTTTTTT,CASSLAGSNTGELFF
TRBJ2-1,NA,TRBD1,TRBV13,TGTGCCAGCAGCTCCTGGGGACAGGGGGCCGCGGGTGGCAATGAGCAGTTCTTC,CASSSWGQGAAGGNEQFF
TRBJ1-1,NA,TRBD1,TRBV28,TGTGCCAGCAGACCTTCCGGGACAGTGAACACTGAAGCTTTCTTT,CASRPSGTVNTEAFF
TRBJ2-3,NA,TRBD2,TRBV3-1/TRBV3-2,TGTGCCAGCAGCTACACTAGCGGGAGAGCAGATACGCAGTATTTT,CASSYTSGRADTQYF
TRBJ2-6,NA,TRBD1,TRBV5-1,TGCGCCAGCAGCTCGCAGGGGGCTGGGGCCAACGTCCTGACTTTC,CASSSQGAGANVLTF
TRBJ1-3,NA,NA,TRBV30,TGTGCCTGGAGTGTATCTGGAGGGGGAAACACCATATATTTT,CAWSVSGGGNTIYF
TRBJ2-1,NA,TRBD2,TRBV12-5,TGTGCTAGTGGTCTAATTTCCGGGACTAGCGGGACCAGGGCCTACAATGAGCAGTTCTTC,CASGLISGTSGTRAYNEQFF
TRBJ2-3,NA,NA,TRBV6-5,TGTGCCAGCTCGCAGGGGAGGGCAGATACGCAGTATTTT,CASSQGRADTQYF
TRBJ2-1,NA,NA,TRBV11-3,TGTGCCAGCAGCCCCACGAGCAGGAATGAGCAGTTCTTC,CASSPTSRNEQFF
TRBJ1-1,NA,NA,TRBV13,TGTGCCAGCTCATGGAGGGCTGCTGAAGCTTTCTTT,CASSWRAAEAFF
TRBJ1-1,few,NA,TRBV5-1,TGCGCCAGCAGCTCTGACACCCTCGTGATGAACACTGAAGCTTTCTTT,CASSSDTLVMNTEAFF
TRBJ2-7,NA,NA,TRBV19,TGTGCCAGTATAGGGACAAATCGATACGAGCAGTACTTC,CASIGTNRYEQYF
TRBJ2-1,NA,NA,TRBV3-1/TRBV3-2,TGTGCCAGCAGCCAAGGGCTGAAAGCGGTCAAGGACTATGAGCAGTTCTTC,CASSQGLKAVKDYEQFF
TRBJ2-3,NA,NA,TRBV30,TGTGCCTGGAGTTCGGACACCACAGATACGCAGTATTTT,CAWSSDTTDTQYF
TRBJ2-7,NA,TRBD2,TRBV5-8,TGTGCCAGCAGCCCCCTCGGCCTAGCGGGGGTTTCGCTCTACGAGCAGTACTTC,CASSPLGLAGVSLYEQYF
TRBJ1-4,NA,TRBD1,TRBV6-5,TGTGCCAGCAGGGATGGGACAGGGGGCGAAAAACTGTTTTTT,CASRDGTGGEKLFF
TRBJ1-1,NA,TRBD1,TRBV10-3,TGTGCCATCTCGGGACAGGTGAACACTGAAGCTTTCTTT,CAISGQVNTEAFF
TRBJ1-2,NA,NA,TRBV5-6,TGTGCCAGCAGCTTGGCCGACAGCCCCAACTATGGCTACACCTTC,CASSLADSPNYGYTF
TRBJ1-5,NA,NA,TRBV2,TGTGCCAGCAGTGAACCCGGTCAGCCCCAGCATTTT,CASSEPGQPQHF
TRBJ2-2,NA,TRBD2,TRBV15,TGTGCCACCGGGCGGGAGGGCCTCACCGGGGAGCTGTTTTTT,CATGREGLTGELFF
TRBJ1-1,NA,TRBD1,TRBV27,TGTGCCAGCAGTTCCGACAGGGGCGGGAACACTGAAGCTTTCTTT,CASSSDRGGNTEAFF
TRBJ1-2,NA,NA,TRBV3-1/TRBV3-2,TGTGCCAGCAGCCAAGACACAACGACAGCAAACTATGGCTACACCTTC,CASSQDTTTANYGYTF
TRBJ2-2,NA,NA,TRBV2,TGTGCCAGCAGTGCCAGCGTCCCCGGGGAGCTGTTTTTT,CASSASVPGELFF